The present entry profiles one T cell receptor beta chain with its context. This sample was included in a study of blood T cell repertoires in COVID-19. Only in-frame clones appear in the TCRdb table, and some are missing; sequencing was by immunoSEQ multiplex PCR. Of 180,000 or so clones listed, roughly 87% are singletons. Germline values: CDR1 SGHRS, CDR2 YFSETQ. The CDR3 contains 14 residues. V lost 1 base and J lost 2, with 9 bases in between. The clonotype was recovered from a woman in her forties or fifties with acute or convalescent COVID-19. Sequencing was performed on peripheral blood. The chain is built from TRBV5-1 and TRBJ1-2; D is perhaps TRBD1 (6 bases). CDR3 residues: CASSLRTVNYGYTF. CDR3 in DNA: TGCGCCAGCAGCTTGAGGACAGTAAACTATGGCTACACCTTC.